This is a list of T cell receptor beta chains from one sample in a study of CD8 T cells in Susac syndrome. TCRdb fed the immunoSEQ multiplex PCR reads into MiXCR, producing one record per CDR3 protein. The table has around 220,000 distinct CDR3 sequences, around nine tenths seen once. Source material: CD8+ T cells from PBMCs. These receptors were obtained from a human donor with multiple sclerosis. The CDR3 runs from the conserved cysteine through the conserved F or W.

j_call: TRBJ2-7
cdr3_length: 14
v_call: TRBV6-5
cdr3_aa: CASSYSPAVYEQYF

j_call: TRBJ1-4
cdr3_length: 13
v_call: TRBV7-9
cdr3_aa: CASNVGGNEKLFF

j_call: TRBJ2-3
cdr3_length: 17
v_call: TRBV6-2/TRBV6-3
cdr3_aa: CASSNGLSTPGPDTQYF

j_call: TRBJ2-7
cdr3_length: 13
v_call: TRBV24-1
cdr3_aa: CATSDSSGWEQYF

j_call: TRBJ2-5
cdr3_length: 13
v_call: TRBV29-1
cdr3_aa: CSVDRGEMETQYF

j_call: TRBJ1-4
cdr3_length: 16
v_call: TRBV7-9
cdr3_aa: CASSRTGEPTNEKLFF

j_call: TRBJ1-3
cdr3_length: 10
v_call: TRBV29-1
cdr3_aa: CSALGNTIYF

j_call: TRBJ1-2
cdr3_length: 12
v_call: TRBV29-1
cdr3_aa: CSVLEGNGSYTF

j_call: TRBJ1-1
cdr3_length: 16
v_call: TRBV7-9
cdr3_aa: CASSGYRGGMNTEAFF

j_call: TRBJ1-6
cdr3_length: 14
v_call: TRBV3-1
cdr3_aa: CASSDGQGATPLHF

j_call: TRBJ2-7
cdr3_length: 17
v_call: TRBV3-1
cdr3_aa: CASSQARPGTGGNEQYF

j_call: TRBJ2-1
cdr3_length: 13
v_call: TRBV29-1
cdr3_aa: CSVSRGLGHEQFF

j_call: TRBJ2-6
cdr3_length: 20
v_call: TRBV4-3
cdr3_aa: CASSQARDRGLSSGANVLTF

j_call: TRBJ1-2
cdr3_length: 13
v_call: TRBV2
cdr3_aa: CATPQGGVRGYTF

j_call: TRBJ1-1
cdr3_length: 14
v_call: TRBV14
cdr3_aa: CASSHAGWGSEAFF

j_call: TRBJ2-3
cdr3_length: 14
v_call: TRBV20-1
cdr3_aa: CSARDLIAGDTQYF

j_call: TRBJ1-1
cdr3_length: 11
v_call: TRBV30
cdr3_aa: CAWSINAEAFF

j_call: TRBJ1-1
cdr3_length: 13
v_call: TRBV29-1
cdr3_aa: CSVLREGNTEAFF

j_call: TRBJ2-7
cdr3_length: 14
v_call: TRBV5-6
cdr3_aa: CASSFGQDSYEQYF

j_call: TRBJ1-1
cdr3_length: 15
v_call: TRBV27
cdr3_aa: CASSSWDGQNTEAFF

j_call: TRBJ1-1
cdr3_length: 14
v_call: TRBV20-1
cdr3_aa: CSAAAGTGGTEAFF

j_call: TRBJ2-7
cdr3_length: 15
v_call: TRBV5-1
cdr3_aa: CASSLEPAGVYEQYF

j_call: TRBJ2-2
cdr3_length: 16
v_call: TRBV6-5
cdr3_aa: CASSYSFLPSTGELFF

j_call: TRBJ2-5
cdr3_length: 13
v_call: TRBV6-5
cdr3_aa: CASTAGGWETQYF

j_call: TRBJ2-3
cdr3_length: 14
v_call: TRBV4-1
cdr3_aa: CASSLAPHEDTQYF

j_call: TRBJ2-1
cdr3_length: 14
v_call: TRBV7-9
cdr3_aa: CASSLILSYNEQFF

j_call: TRBJ2-3
cdr3_length: 12
v_call: TRBV6-5
cdr3_aa: CASLGALDTQYF

j_call: TRBJ2-7
cdr3_length: 13
v_call: TRBV20-1
cdr3_aa: CSAMTSGNDEQYF

j_call: TRBJ1-4
cdr3_length: 15
v_call: TRBV14
cdr3_aa: CASSQESGRYEKLFF

j_call: TRBJ1-1
cdr3_length: 11
v_call: TRBV19
cdr3_aa: CASSDYTEAFF

j_call: TRBJ2-1
cdr3_length: 14
v_call: TRBV4-1
cdr3_aa: CASSGASSYNEQFF

j_call: TRBJ2-5
cdr3_length: 13
v_call: TRBV27
cdr3_aa: CASSFDWGATQYF

j_call: TRBJ2-1
cdr3_length: 14
v_call: TRBV12-3/TRBV12-4
cdr3_aa: CASSPDFGYNEQFF

j_call: TRBJ2-7
cdr3_length: 15
v_call: TRBV4-3
cdr3_aa: CASSQYRDSPYEQYF

j_call: TRBJ2-1
cdr3_length: 14
v_call: TRBV4-1
cdr3_aa: CASSQGTSRDEQFF

j_call: TRBJ1-1
cdr3_length: 11
v_call: TRBV20-1
cdr3_aa: CSARTGAEAFF

j_call: TRBJ2-2
cdr3_length: 15
v_call: TRBV5-8
cdr3_aa: CASSSGDTFTGELFF

j_call: TRBJ2-7
cdr3_length: 16
v_call: TRBV5-8
cdr3_aa: CASSLEPGQTSYEQYF

j_call: TRBJ1-4
cdr3_length: 15
v_call: TRBV5-1
cdr3_aa: CASSLNGATNEKLFF

j_call: TRBJ1-2
cdr3_length: 14
v_call: TRBV7-9
cdr3_aa: CASSPDLDRYGYTF

j_call: TRBJ1-3
cdr3_length: 14
v_call: TRBV4-3
cdr3_aa: CASSQGSSGNTIYF